Detailed here is one TCR beta chain. This record comes from a study of T cells in Graves' hyperthyroidism and ophthalmopathy. Amplification of TCR beta CDR3 regions was performed using RNA transcripts as template. An initial round of RT-PCR targeting the TCR CDR3 relied on the HTBI primer set. TCRdb recomputed calls from the multiplex PCR reads with MiXCR, one row per CDR3 protein. The repertoire consists of approximately 32,000 distinct CDR3 sequences, with around 48% occurring once and the leading ten covering approximately 6.2%. Per the germline V gene, CDR1 is DFQATT and CDR2 is SNEGSKA (reference sequence). V was cut by 4 bases and J by 8 bases, with 11 bases left in between. The CDR3 is 11 amino acids.

The sequence came from a woman aged 50 to 60 with Graves' hyperthyroidism that later progressed to Graves' ophthalmopathy. The J gene is TRBJ1-2, the V gene TRBV20-1; D remains ambiguous. The sample was blood. The CDR3 is CSAKELRGYTF. CDR3 nucleotides: TGCAGTGCTAAGGAGTTGAGGGGCTACACCTTC.